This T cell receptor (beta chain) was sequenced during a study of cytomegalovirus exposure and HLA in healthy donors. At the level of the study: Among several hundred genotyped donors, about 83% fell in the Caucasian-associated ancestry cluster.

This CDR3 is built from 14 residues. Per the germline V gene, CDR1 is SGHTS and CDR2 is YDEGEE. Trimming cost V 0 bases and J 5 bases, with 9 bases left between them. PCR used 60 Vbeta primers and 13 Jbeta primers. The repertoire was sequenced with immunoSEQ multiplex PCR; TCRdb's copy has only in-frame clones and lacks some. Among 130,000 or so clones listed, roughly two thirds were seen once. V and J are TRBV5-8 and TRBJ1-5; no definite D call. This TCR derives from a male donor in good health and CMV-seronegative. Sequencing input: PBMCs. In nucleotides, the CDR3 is TGTGCCAGCAGCTTGGGGCGACTTGATCAGCCCCAGCATTTT. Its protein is CASSLGRLDQPQHF.